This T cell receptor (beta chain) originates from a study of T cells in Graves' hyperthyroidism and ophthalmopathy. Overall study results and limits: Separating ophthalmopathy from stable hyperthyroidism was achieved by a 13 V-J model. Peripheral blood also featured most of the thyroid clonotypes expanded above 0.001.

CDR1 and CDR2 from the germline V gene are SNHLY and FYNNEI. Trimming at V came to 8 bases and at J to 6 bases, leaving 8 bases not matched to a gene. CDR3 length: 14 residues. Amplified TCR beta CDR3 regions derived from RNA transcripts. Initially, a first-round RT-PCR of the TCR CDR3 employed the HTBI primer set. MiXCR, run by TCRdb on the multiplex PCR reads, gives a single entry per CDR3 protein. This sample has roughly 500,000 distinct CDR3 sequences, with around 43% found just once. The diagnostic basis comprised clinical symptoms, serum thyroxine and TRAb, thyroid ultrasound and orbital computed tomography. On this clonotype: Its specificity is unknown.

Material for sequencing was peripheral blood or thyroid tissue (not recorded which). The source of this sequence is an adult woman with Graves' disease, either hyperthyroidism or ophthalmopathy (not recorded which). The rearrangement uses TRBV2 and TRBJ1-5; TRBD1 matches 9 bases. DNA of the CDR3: TGTGCCAGCCATCTTACAGGGGGCTCTCAGCCCCAGCATTTT. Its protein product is CASHLTGGSQPQHF.